This T cell receptor (beta chain) is drawn from a study of control samples from healthy donors and cancer patients. Measured with immunoSEQ multiplex PCR; TCRdb has only the in-frame clones, and not every one. The data contain about 140,000 clones, approximately 86% of them seen just once; the ten biggest clones take up about 9%. Germline V gives CDR1 SGHRS, CDR2 YFSETQ. V was pared by 8 bases and J by 5 bases, with 15 bases between. The CDR3 is 13 residues long. The TCR originated in a woman aged 30 to 39 in good health. Source material: blood. This rearrangement joins TRBV5-1 to TRBJ2-3; D uncertain. CDR3 region: CASNPEFGDTQYF. The CDR3 DNA reads TGCGCCAGTAATCCGGAGTTTGGAGATACGCAGTATTTT.